This T cell receptor (beta chain) is drawn from a study of blood T cell repertoires in COVID-19. This CDR3 spans 13 amino acids. CDR1 SGHAT and CDR2 FQNNGV come from the germline V gene. V lost 5 bases, J lost 8 bases, and 15 bases lay in between. Repertoires were generated with immunoSEQ multiplex PCR, while TCRdb's copy carries only in-frame clones and drops some. Of roughly 260,000 clones listed, roughly 90% were seen once; the top ten hold approximately 2.8%. The sample consisted of PBMCs or T cells enriched from blood (not recorded which). The chain is built from TRBV11-2 and TRBJ1-2; D may be TRBD1 (5 bases). The clonotype was recovered from a woman aged 25-40 years with acute COVID-19. In nucleotides, the CDR3 is TGTGCCAGCAGCCAACTCAGGGAAGGAGGCTACACCTTC. Translating gives CASSQLREGGYTF.